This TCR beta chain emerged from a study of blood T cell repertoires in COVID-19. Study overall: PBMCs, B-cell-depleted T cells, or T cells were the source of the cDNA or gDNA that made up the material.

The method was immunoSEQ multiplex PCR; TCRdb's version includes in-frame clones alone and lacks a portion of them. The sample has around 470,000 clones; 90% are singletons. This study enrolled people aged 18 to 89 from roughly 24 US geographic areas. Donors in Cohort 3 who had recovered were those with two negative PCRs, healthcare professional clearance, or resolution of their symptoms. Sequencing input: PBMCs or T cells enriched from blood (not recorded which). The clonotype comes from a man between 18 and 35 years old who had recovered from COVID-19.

In DNA form, the CDR3 reads TGTGCCAGCAGCGTAAGGGGAACCAGGGTGAACTATGGCTACACCTTC. Amino acids: CASSVRGTRVNYGYTF. This chain links TRBV3-1 (or the pseudogene TRBV3-2) with TRBJ1-2; the D gene is possibly TRBD1 (5 bases). This CDR3 comprises 16 residues. Trimming removed 5 bases at V and 2 bases at J, with 18 bases between. Germline V gene lookup returns CDR1 LGHDT and CDR2 YNNKEL (reference sequence).